This T cell receptor (beta chain) was sequenced for a study of immune cell composition in non-small cell lung cancer. Libraries were prepared by immunoSEQ multiplex PCR; TCRdb keeps only in-frame clonotypes and omits some of them. The sample has roughly 7,100 clones; roughly 78% are singletons. Germline values: CDR1 SGHNT, CDR2 YYREEE (reference sequence). V lost 0 bases to trimming and J lost 0 bases, with 12 bases between them. This CDR3 region has 16 residues. This TCR came from a human donor with non-small cell lung cancer. J is TRBJ1-1 and V is TRBV5-4, with D perhaps matching TRBD1 (5 bases). Source material: lung tumor tissue. CDR3 sequence: CASSLGARDVNTEAFF. The CDR3 nucleotides are TGTGCCAGCAGCTTGGGGGCCAGGGATGTGAACACTGAAGCTTTCTTT.